Each of the 7 T cell receptor beta chains below was sequenced from the same sample in a study of T cell repertoires in cytomegalovirus infection. Each CDR3 protein is one row after TCRdb ran MiXCR on the reads. The sample lists some 220,000 distinct CDR3 sequences, about 12% seen once, with under 2% in the top ten. Source material: PBMCs. Receptor source: a human donor in good health (CMV status not recorded). Some clones in this sample may be carry-over from other donors' samples.

This clonotype was recorded many times. V gene TRBV7-8 combines with J gene TRBJ1-3; D is uncertain. The CDR3 spans 16 residues. Germline V lookup: CDR1 SGHVS, CDR2 FQNEAQ. V was clipped by 5 bases and J by 0 bases, with 14 bases between them. CDR3 DNA sequence: TGTGCCAGCAGCCCCACATTAAGGCACTCTGGAAACACCATATATTTT. This encodes CASSPTLRHSGNTIYF. The full variable domain, rest sourced from reference TRBV7-8 and TRBJ1-3, is GAGVSQSPRYKVAKRGQDVALRCDPISGHVSLFWYQQALGQGPEFLTYFQNEAQLDKSGLPSDRFFAERPEGSVSTLKIQRTQQEDSAVYLCASSPTLRHSGNTIYFGEGSWLTVV.

The table lists this clonotype with a few counts. This chain connects TRBV28 to TRBJ2-2, with 10 bases that match TRBD1. Looked up from germline, CDR1 is MDHEN and CDR2 is SYDVKM. The CDR3 spans 15 residues. Unmatched junction bases numbered 3, after V lost 5 bases and J lost 3 bases. The CDR3 region is CASSGTGDHTGELFF. CDR3 nucleotides: TGTGCCAGCAGTGGGACAGGGGACCACACCGGGGAGCTGTTTTTT. Together with reference TRBV28 and TRBJ2-2, the CDR3 gives the full variable domain: DVKVTQSSRYLVKRTGEKVFLECVQDMDHENMFWYRQDPGLGLRLIYFSYDVKMKEKGDIPEGYSVSREKKERFSLILESASTNQTSMYLCASSGTGDHTGELFFGEGSRLTVL.

This clonotype was picked up many times. The chain is built from TRBV12-3 or TRBV12-4 and TRBJ2-1; D is unclear. V was clipped by 10 bases and J by 0 bases, with 16 bases between them. There are 15 residues in the CDR3. The CDR3 nucleotides are TGTGCCACCCGCGGAGACACAGACTCCTACAATGAGCAGTTCTTC. Encoded protein: CATRGDTDSYNEQFF.

The rearrangement uses TRBV14 and TRBJ2-7; 9 bases fit TRBD2. J gave up 3 bases and V 1 base, and 4 bases lay outside the gene matches. CDR3 length equals 15 residues. CDR1 is SGHDN and CDR2 is FVKESK in the germline V gene. Here the CDR3 DNA reads TGTGCCAGCAGCCAAGCACTAGCGGGCCTCTACGAGCAGTACTTC. It encodes CASSQALAGLYEQYF.

This clonotype was recorded a few times. This rearrangement joins TRBV6-2 or TRBV6-3 to TRBJ2-2; possibly TRBD1 for D (5 bases). This CDR3 comprises 15 residues. Germline CDR1 and CDR2: MNHEY and SVGEGT. V dropped 4 bases and J dropped 7 bases, with 16 bases sitting between them. CDR3 DNA sequence: TGTGCCAGCAGTTTCACCCCCCTAAGGGGCGGGGAGCTGTTTTTT. Protein: CASSFTPLRGGELFF.

This clonotype has ten or more counts. V and J are TRBV7-2 and TRBJ1-1, with TRBD1 matching over 7 bases. This CDR3 is built from 14 residues. Germline CDR1 reads SGHTA; CDR2 reads FQGNSA. With V trimmed by 3 bases and J by 4 bases, 5 bases remained unmatched. The CDR3 sequence is CASSLRQGGTEAFF. CDR3 bases: TGTGCCAGCAGCTTGCGACAGGGTGGCACTGAAGCTTTCTTT.

This clonotype was found many times. The chain employs TRBV7-2 and TRBJ1-3, with TRBD1 as a possible D gene (6 bases). Germline assignment: CDR1 SGHTA and CDR2 FQGNSA. The CDR3 covers 17 residues. Trimming left V 0 bases short and J 4 bases short, with 16 bases between. CDR3 sequence: CASSLAAGGAYGNTIYF. CDR3 bases: TGTGCCAGCAGCTTAGCGGCGGGGGGCGCTTACGGAAACACCATATATTTT.